This T cell receptor (beta chain) was sequenced during a study of shared clonotypes between healthy human individuals. Several immunoSEQ plates received, in even portions, the genomic DNA of each subset. Libraries were prepared by immunoSEQ multiplex PCR; TCRdb keeps only in-frame clonotypes and omits some of them. The sample consists of over a million clones, around 97% of them appearing once. CDR1 is SGHRS, CDR2 YFSETQ, per germline. The CDR3 sequence is 17 residues long. With V trimmed by 5 bases and J by 0 bases, 10 bases remained unmatched. V gene TRBV5-1 combines with J gene TRBJ2-1; TRBD2 agrees at 8 bases. Sequencing used naive CD4+ T cells sorted from blood. Sample subset: CD45RA+ positively selected. This sequence originates from a young man in good health. The CDR3 DNA is TGCGCCAGCAGTATGGGTCGGGGGGGAAACTCCTACAATGAGCAGTTCTTC. It yields the protein CASSMGRGGNSYNEQFF.